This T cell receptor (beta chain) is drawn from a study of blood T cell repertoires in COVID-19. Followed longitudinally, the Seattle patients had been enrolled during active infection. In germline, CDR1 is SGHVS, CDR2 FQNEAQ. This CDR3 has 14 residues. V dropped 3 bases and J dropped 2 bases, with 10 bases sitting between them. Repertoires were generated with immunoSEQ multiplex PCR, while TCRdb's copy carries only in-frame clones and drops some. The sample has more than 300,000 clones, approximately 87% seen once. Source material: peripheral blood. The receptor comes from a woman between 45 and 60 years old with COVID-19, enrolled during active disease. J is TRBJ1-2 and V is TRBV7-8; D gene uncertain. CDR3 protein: CASSFPYGNYGYTF. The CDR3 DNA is TGTGCCAGCAGCTTCCCCTACGGGAACTATGGCTACACCTTC. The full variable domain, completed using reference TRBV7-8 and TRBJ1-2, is GAGVSQSPRYKVAKRGQDVALRCDPISGHVSLFWYQQALGQGPEFLTYFQNEAQLDKSGLPSDRFFAERPEGSVSTLKIQRTQQEDSAVYLCASSFPYGNYGYTFGSGTRLTVV.